A single sample is the source of the 27 T cell receptor beta chains below, sequenced in a study of shared clonotypes between healthy human individuals. Only in-frame clones appear in the TCRdb table, and some are missing; sequencing was by immunoSEQ multiplex PCR. This sample has 550,000 to 700,000 clones, with around four fifths found just once. Sequenced input: memory CD4+ T cells sorted from blood. The subset is: CD45RA-negative fraction. Every receptor here comes from a woman aged 25 to 45 in good health.

This chain links TRBV9 with TRBJ2-6; D is undetermined. The V end was cut by 6 bases, the J end by 2 bases, with 18 bases between. The CDR3 runs 17 residues. CDR1 is SGDLS and CDR2 is YYNGEE in the germline V gene. CDR3 amino acids: CASIVIQSPTGANVLTF. CDR3 in DNA: TGTGCCAGCATCGTCATCCAGTCCCCGACTGGGGCCAACGTCCTGACTTTC.

The CDR3 loop reads CASSNAGREGEQFF. CDR3 sequence (DNA): TGTGCCAGTAGTAACGCGGGGCGGGAGGGTGAGCAGTTCTTC. This rearrangement joins TRBV19 to TRBJ2-1; 9 bases are a match to TRBD2. This CDR3 contains 14 residues. V trimming: 4 bases; J trimming: 9 bases; junction bases outside the gene matches: 7. The germline V gene has CDR1 LNHDA and CDR2 SQIVND (reference sequence).

This chain connects TRBV29-1 to TRBJ2-1, with D tentatively TRBD1 (6 bases). The CDR3 extends over 15 amino acids. The V and J ends lost 7 bases and 8 bases respectively, with 24 bases between them. Germline CDR1 and CDR2: SQVTM and ANQGSEA. The CDR3 region is CSGTHGQGSRDEQFF. CDR3 DNA sequence: TGCAGCGGCACCCACGGGCAGGGGTCTCGGGATGAGCAGTTCTTC.

The J gene is TRBJ2-5, the V gene TRBV18; no reliable D call. V was shortened by 1 base and J by 3 bases, with 12 bases between the two germline ends. Germline loops: CDR1 KGHSH, CDR2 LQKENI. CDR3 size: 15 residues. The CDR3, as DNA: TGTGCCAGCTCACCACGGCACAGCACGGAAGAGACCCAGTACTTC. It is translated as CASSPRHSTEETQYF.

This clone came up many times. This specimen includes other DNA sequences encoding the same CDR3. The chain combines TRBV29-1 with TRBJ1-1; 7 bases align to TRBD1. Germline CDR1 reads SQVTM; CDR2 reads ANQGSEA. Germline trimming cut 5 bases from V and 2 bases from J; bases unmatched to any gene: 8. This CDR3 is built from 14 residues. The CDR3 sequence: CSVYRGPLNTEAFF. CDR3 nucleotide sequence: TGCAGCGTTTACAGGGGCCCCCTAAACACTGAAGCTTTCTTT. The whole variable domain, remainder taken from reference TRBV29-1 and TRBJ1-1, is SAVISQKPSRDICQRGTSLTIQCQVDSQVTMMFWYRQQPGQSLTLIATANQGSEATYESGFVIDKFPISRPNLTFSTLTVSNMSPEDSSIYLCSVYRGPLNTEAFFGQGTRLTVV.

Regarding this clone: Other DNA sequences in this sample translate to the same CDR3. The V and J genes are TRBV19 and TRBJ2-7, with 11 bases lining up with TRBD2. Germline CDR1 and CDR2: LNHDA and SQIVND (reference sequence). V was pared by 3 bases and J by 1 base, with 5 bases of the junction left unmatched. The CDR3 length is 16 residues. CDR3 in amino acids: CASSMAGTSGSYEQYF. In DNA, the CDR3 is TGTGCCAGTAGTATGGCTGGGACTAGCGGATCCTACGAGCAGTACTTC.

This clone was detected a few times. The chain uses TRBV5-1 and TRBJ1-1; TRBD1 matches 9 bases. The CDR3 sequence is 15 residues long. CDR1 SGHRS and CDR2 YFSETQ come from the germline V gene. V trimming: 4 bases; J trimming: 6 bases; junction bases outside the gene matches: 10. In DNA form, the CDR3 reads TGCGCCAGCAGCACCGGGGACAGGGACTGGCCTGAAGCTTTCTTT. The encoded protein is CASSTGDRDWPEAFF.

The chain carries TRBV27 and TRBJ2-7, with TRBD2 identical over 10 bases. The junction had 11 bases not matched to a gene; V was cut back by 2 bases and J by 7 bases. This CDR3 region has 16 residues. In germline, CDR1 is MNHEY, CDR2 SMNVEV (reference sequence). CDR3 in DNA: TGTGCCAGCAGTTTAAGATATCTAGCGGGAGTAAAAGAGCAGTACTTC. It is translated as CASSLRYLAGVKEQYF.

The chain combines TRBV7-3 with TRBJ2-2; D remains unclear. V shed 1 base and J shed 4 bases, with 7 bases lying between them. The CDR3 is made up of 14 amino acids. The germline gives CDR1 SGHTA, CDR2 FQGTGA. The CDR3 sequence: CASSLSLITGELFF. CDR3 coding DNA: TGTGCCAGCAGCTTAAGTCTGATCACCGGGGAGCTGTTTTTT.

This chain uses TRBV18 with TRBJ2-7; possibly TRBD1 or TRBD2 for D (5 bases each). CDR3 length: 16 amino acids. V gave up 3 bases and J gave up 6 bases, with 21 bases separating them. CDR1 KGHSH and CDR2 LQKENI come from the germline V gene. CDR3 protein: CASSPRPGRLAGEQYF. The CDR3 nucleotides read TGTGCCAGCTCACCGCGACCGGGACGCTTAGCAGGCGAGCAGTACTTC.

This clone was seen a few times. The chain carries TRBV5-1 and TRBJ1-5, with D possibly matching TRBD1 (6 bases). The germline gives CDR1 SGHRS, CDR2 YFSETQ. CDR3 length: 15 residues. Trimming took 4 bases from V and 6 from J, leaving 17 bases between them. CDR3: CASSPEGEVGQPQHF. CDR3 coding DNA: TGCGCCAGCAGCCCGGAGGGGGAGGTAGGTCAGCCCCAGCATTTT.

This rearrangement joins TRBV5-1 to TRBJ2-3, with 10 bases fitting TRBD2. J lost 1 base, V lost 0 bases, and 2 bases had no gene match. CDR1 is SGHRS and CDR2 is YFSETQ in the germline V gene. CDR3 size: 16 residues. The CDR3, as DNA: TGCGCCAGCAGCTTGGAAGCGGGAGGGGGCACAGATACGCAGTATTTT. Its protein product is CASSLEAGGGTDTQYF. Variable domain in full (rest from reference TRBV5-1 and TRBJ2-3): KAGVTQTPRYLIKTRGQQVTLSCSPISGHRSVSWYQQTPGQGLQFLFEYFSETQRNKGNFPGRFSGRQFSNSRSEMNVSTLELGDSALYLCASSLEAGGGTDTQYFGPGTRLTVL.

V gene TRBV7-8 combines with J gene TRBJ2-1; D is unresolved. Germline loops: CDR1 SGHVS, CDR2 FQNEAQ. The CDR3 runs to 15 residues. V was shortened by 7 bases and J by 4 bases, with 17 bases between the two germline ends. CDR3: CASILMAVGYNEQFF. The CDR3 region has the DNA TGTGCCAGCATCCTTATGGCCGTAGGATACAATGAGCAGTTCTTC.

The rearrangement joins TRBV4-1 to TRBJ1-5; 8 positions agree with TRBD1. The CDR3 has 20 residues. Germline CDR1 MGHRA, CDR2 YSYEKL. V shed 1 base, J shed 1 base, and the junction held 15 bases outside the gene matches. CDR3 region: CASSQGTFTGGRYSNQPQHF. The CDR3 DNA reads TGCGCCAGCAGCCAAGGGACTTTCACAGGGGGGAGGTACAGCAATCAGCCCCAGCATTTT.

This rearrangement joins TRBV11-2 to TRBJ2-7, with D possibly called TRBD1 or TRBD2 (6 bases each). CDR3 length: 14 residues. Per germline, CDR1 SGHAT and CDR2 FQNNGV. Deletions cut 4 bases from V and 9 bases from J, with 19 bases between. CDR3: CASSSIAAKGVQYF. In DNA form, the CDR3 reads TGTGCCAGCAGCTCGATAGCGGCTAAGGGGGTGCAGTACTTC.

V and J are TRBV27 and TRBJ1-4; no reliable D call. From germline, CDR1 is MNHEY and CDR2 SMNVEV (reference sequence). The V end lost 6 bases, the J end lost 0 bases, and 8 bases lay between the germline ends. The CDR3 has 14 residues. The CDR3 here is CASSLIATNEKLFF. DNA for the CDR3: TGTGCCAGCAGCTTAATTGCAACTAATGAAAAACTGTTTTTT.

This chain connects TRBV9 to TRBJ2-3; D remains ambiguous. V was cut by 3 bases and J by 1 base, with 9 bases left in between. CDR1 is SGDLS and CDR2 is YYNGEE in the germline V gene. This CDR3 has 14 amino acids. The CDR3 DNA reads as TGTGCCAGCAGCGCCACCACCGGCACAGATACGCAGTATTTT. This sequence encodes CASSATTGTDTQYF. Looking up the rest from reference TRBV9 and TRBJ2-3 gives the full variable domain: DSGVTQTPKHLITATGQRVTLRCSPRSGDLSVYWYQQSLDQGLQFLIQYYNGEERAKGNILERFSAQQFPDLHSELNLSSLELGDSALYFCASSATTGTDTQYFGPGTRLTVL.

This chain joins TRBV18 and TRBJ2-2; possible D gene TRBD2, 5 bases. Germline V gene lookup returns CDR1 KGHSH and CDR2 LQKENI. CDR3 length: 15 residues. V lost 3 bases to trimming and J lost 4 bases, with 12 bases between them. This chain's CDR3 is CASSPTKAGTGELFF. The CDR3 nucleotides are TGTGCCAGCTCACCGACTAAGGCGGGCACCGGGGAGCTGTTTTTT.

This clone has a handful of counts. This chain uses TRBV28 with TRBJ1-2, with no clear D. V lost 3 bases, J lost 0 bases, and 8 bases lay in between. The CDR3 is 14 residues long. Germline V gene sequence: CDR1 MDHEN, CDR2 SYDVKM. CDR3 sequence: CASSLQNSNYGYTF. The DNA of the CDR3 is TGTGCCAGCAGTTTGCAGAACTCTAACTATGGCTACACCTTC.

The CDR3 coding sequence is TGTGCCAGTAGTATGGTAGGGTCATCCTACGAGCAGTACTTC. Translation: CASSMVGSSYEQYF. V is TRBV19 and J is TRBJ2-7; D is undetermined. Germline V gene sequence: CDR1 LNHDA, CDR2 SQIVND (reference sequence). CDR3 length: 14 amino acids. The germline V and J ends were trimmed by 3 bases and 1 base, with 10 bases remaining between them.

The chain couples TRBV4-1 to TRBJ2-6; 7 positions match TRBD1. The germline CDR1 and CDR2 sequences are MGHRA and YSYEKL. This CDR3 region has 19 residues. Losses at the gene ends were 4 bases for V and 0 bases for J; bases not matched to a gene: 12. This CDR3 is CASSPERQGSNSGANVLTF. In nucleotides, the CDR3 is TGCGCCAGCAGCCCAGAAAGACAGGGATCGAACTCTGGGGCCAACGTCCTGACTTTC.

V usage is TRBV7-2 and J usage is TRBJ2-6; D may match TRBD1 or TRBD2 (5 bases each). Germline V gene data show CDR1 as SGHTA and CDR2 as FQGNSA. The V end lost 5 bases, the J end lost 0 bases, and 17 bases lay between the germline ends. The CDR3 has 18 amino acids. CDR3 sequence: CASSTRGSRDSGANVLTF. The CDR3 DNA reads as TGTGCCAGCAGCACGAGGGGAAGCAGGGACTCTGGGGCCAACGTCCTGACTTTC.

The rearrangement links TRBV10-2 to TRBJ2-3; 7 bases map to TRBD2. Germline V gene data show CDR1 as WSHSY and CDR2 as SAAADI. The trim removed 6 bases at V and 2 bases at J, leaving 11 bases unmatched. This CDR3 region has 16 residues. The CDR3 region has the DNA TGCGCCAGCAGGGGAATAAAACTAGCGCTCACAGATACGCAGTATTTT. This translates into CASRGIKLALTDTQYF.

The genes are TRBV28 and TRBJ1-1; 8 bases agree with TRBD1. Per the germline V gene, CDR1 is MDHEN and CDR2 is SYDVKM. The CDR3 loop spans 14 amino acids. With 3 bases clipped from V and 6 bases from J, the junction kept 6 bases outside the gene matches. The CDR3 region has the DNA TGTGCCAGCAGTTTCCAGGGGGCGATGGCTGAAGCTTTCTTT. Encoded protein: CASSFQGAMAEAFF.

The V call is TRBV7-6, the J call TRBJ1-6; D is possibly TRBD1 (6 bases). In germline, CDR1 is SGHVS, CDR2 FNYEAQ. V was trimmed by 1 base and J by 10 bases, leaving 14 bases between them. This CDR3 spans 15 amino acids. The CDR3 protein is CASSLGPGESSPLHF. The CDR3 DNA follows: TGTGCCAGCAGCTTAGGTCCAGGGGAAAGCTCACCCCTCCACTTT.

This clone has only one observation. The rearrangement uses TRBV7-8 and TRBJ2-7; D may match TRBD1 or TRBD2 (5 bases each). This CDR3 has 14 residues. V dropped 4 bases and J dropped 2 bases, with 12 bases sitting between them. Germline lookup yields CDR1 SGHVS and CDR2 FQNEAQ. The CDR3 coding sequence is TGTGCCAGCAGCTCCCTGAGAGGGGCCTACGAGCAGTACTTC. Amino acid sequence: CASSSLRGAYEQYF.

The DNA for the CDR3 is TGCGCCAGCAGCTTGCAGGGGGCCGACTATGGCTACACCTTC. Its translation: CASSLQGADYGYTF. The chain has TRBV5-1 and TRBJ1-2, with 8 bases identical to TRBD1. The CDR3 runs to 14 residues. J gave up 3 bases and V 1 base, and 2 bases lay outside the gene matches. Germline CDR1 SGHRS, CDR2 YFSETQ.